The subject of this entry is one TCR beta chain. Its antigen is currently unknown. Sequencing targeted expressed TCRB transcripts, as all isolated RNA had been reverse transcribed. TCRdb keeps only in-frame clones here, not all; method: immunoSEQ multiplex PCR. The sample has about 350,000 clones, roughly a fifth seen once. These data originate in a study of beta chain features in type 1 diabetes. Study-wide results and limits: A cDNA-based sequencing approach could over-represent cells with high TCR expression.

The CDR3 sequence is 13 residues long. Trimming removed 5 bases at V and 5 bases at J, with 12 bases between. The germline gives CDR1 LNHDA, CDR2 SQIVND (reference sequence). The sequencing sample was made of naive CD4+ T cells from blood. The chain uses TRBV19 and TRBJ2-5; D not resolved. The source is a woman aged 18-30 years in good health. The CDR3 sequence: CASSLDIYETQYF. CDR3 DNA sequence: TGTGCCAGTAGTCTCGACATATACGAGACCCAGTACTTC.